This entry lists 13 T cell receptor beta chains sequenced from one sample in a study of beta chain features in type 1 diabetes. The entirety of the isolated RNA underwent reverse transcription, so expressed TCRB transcripts were sequenced. Using immunoSEQ multiplex PCR, the repertoire was profiled, and TCRdb retains in-frame clones only, with some absent. The table includes almost 350,000 clones, under 8.5% detected once. Sequencing used central memory CD4+ T cells from blood. These TCRs come from a woman aged 18-29 years in good health.

This clone was seen only a few times. The chain is built from TRBV14 and TRBJ2-1; D is perhaps TRBD2 (5 bases). Germline V lookup: CDR1 SGHDN, CDR2 FVKESK. Trimming pared 0 bases from V and 9 bases from J, leaving 9 bases between. The CDR3 loop spans 13 amino acids. Here the CDR3 reads CASSQDWAGEQFF. CDR3 coding DNA: TGTGCCAGCAGCCAAGACTGGGCGGGTGAGCAGTTCTTC.

The gene calls are TRBV7-6 and TRBJ2-3; possible D gene TRBD1, 6 bases. The length of the CDR3 is 13 residues. Germline V CDR1 and CDR2: SGHVS, FNYEAQ. Trimming took 4 bases from V and 5 from J, leaving 10 bases between them. The CDR3 DNA reads TGTGCCAGCAGCTATACAGGGAAAGATACGCAGTATTTT. Translated, it gives CASSYTGKDTQYF.

This clone was counted only a few times. V gene TRBV4-2 combines with J gene TRBJ1-2; 9 bases agree with TRBD1. V was pared by 1 base and J by 8 bases, with 11 bases of the junction left unmatched. Germline assignment: CDR1 LGHNA and CDR2 YNFKEQ. The CDR3 has 16 amino acids. The CDR3 DNA is TGTGCCAGCAGCCAAGGACCACAGGGGGCGATTGAAGGCTACACCTTC. It encodes CASSQGPQGAIEGYTF.

In its sample, this clone was seen many times. The chain joins TRBV5-4 to TRBJ2-4; 10 nucleotides agree with TRBD2. This CDR3 comprises 17 residues. In germline, CDR1 is SGHNT, CDR2 YYREEE (reference sequence). The trim removed 3 bases at V and 9 bases at J, leaving 15 bases unmatched. In DNA form, the CDR3 reads TGTGCCAGCAGCTCAGACCCGGGACTAGCGAGGGATGGCATTCAGTACTTC. Translation: CASSSDPGLARDGIQYF.

This clone was seen only a few times. The chain links TRBV7-9 to TRBJ2-5, with TRBD1 matching 9 bases. The CDR3 has 17 residues. Trimming at V came to 5 bases and at J to 6 bases, leaving 16 bases not matched to a gene. The germline gives CDR1 SEHNR, CDR2 FQNEAQ (reference sequence). CDR3 sequence reads: CASSPWRAGQGAKTQYF. CDR3 in DNA: TGTGCCAGCAGCCCCTGGAGGGCGGGACAGGGAGCGAAGACCCAGTACTTC.

A few counts support this clone. The chain links TRBV9 to TRBJ2-1; the D is unclear. Per germline, CDR1 SGDLS and CDR2 YYNGEE. The CDR3 spans 14 residues. Trimming shortened V by 3 bases and J by 2 bases, and 9 bases separated the two germline ends. CDR3 coding DNA: TGTGCCAGCAGCGCAAGTCCGACCTACAATGAGCAGTTCTTC. Translated, it gives CASSASPTYNEQFF.

Only a few counts were recorded for this clone. V usage is TRBV19 and J usage is TRBJ2-1; 7 bases are shared with TRBD2. From germline, CDR1 is LNHDA and CDR2 SQIVND (reference sequence). V gave up 6 bases and J gave up 5 bases; unmatched junction bases: 13. The CDR3 runs 16 residues. The CDR3 loop reads CASSSVRAGKHNEQFF. In DNA form, the CDR3 reads TGTGCCAGTAGCTCAGTCAGAGCGGGGAAACACAATGAGCAGTTCTTC.

The rearrangement joins TRBV5-4 to TRBJ2-7; D is unresolved. The V end was cut by 4 bases, the J end by 5 bases, with 10 bases between. This CDR3 has 12 residues. Germline V gene sequence: CDR1 SGHNT, CDR2 YYREEE (reference sequence). The CDR3 nucleotides are TGTGCCAGCAGCCTCAGATCCAACGAGCAGTACTTC. It codes for CASSLRSNEQYF.

The CDR3 DNA follows: TGTGCCAGCAGCCAAGATACACCTTTATACACTGAAGCTTTCTTT. Its protein product is CASSQDTPLYTEAFF. The chain is built from TRBV14 and TRBJ1-1; D gene uncertain. V dropped 0 bases and J dropped 3 bases, with 11 bases sitting between them. The CDR3 covers 15 residues. Per the germline V gene, CDR1 is SGHDN and CDR2 is FVKESK.

This clone showed up just a few times. This CDR3 reads CASSQADRAWGNEQFF. CDR3 DNA sequence: TGTGCCAGCAGCCAAGCCGACAGAGCGTGGGGAAATGAGCAGTTCTTC. The V and J genes are TRBV14 and TRBJ2-1; tentatively, D is TRBD1 (5 bases). The germline V gene encodes CDR1 SGHDN and CDR2 FVKESK. The CDR3 covers 16 residues. Trimming removed 1 base at V and 7 bases at J, with 17 bases between.

The V gene is TRBV28, the J gene TRBJ2-1; TRBD2 is a possible D gene (6 bases). This CDR3 has 15 amino acids. Trimming pared 2 bases from V and 9 bases from J, leaving 17 bases between. Germline lookup yields CDR1 MDHEN and CDR2 SYDVKM. The DNA of the CDR3 is TGTGCCAGCAGTTTAAACCCCGCTAGCGCGACTGAGCAGTTCTTC. Amino acids: CASSLNPASATEQFF.

This chain links TRBV4-3 with TRBJ2-1; a weak D match, TRBD2 (6 bases). Trimming pared 1 base from V and 0 bases from J, leaving 10 bases between. The germline V gene has CDR1 LGHNA and CDR2 YSLEER. The CDR3 has 16 residues. The CDR3 loop reads CASSQGAGFSYNEQFF. CDR3 DNA sequence: TGCGCCAGCAGCCAAGGAGCGGGTTTCTCCTACAATGAGCAGTTCTTC.

This clone occurred a few times. The chain couples TRBV9 to TRBJ2-3; 8 positions agree with TRBD2. The V gene end was trimmed by 2 bases and the J gene end by 0 bases; junction bases not matched to a gene: 2. CDR3 length equals 15 residues. Germline V lookup: CDR1 SGDLS, CDR2 YYNGEE. The chain's CDR3 is CASSVSGKSTDTQYF. The CDR3 DNA is TGTGCCAGCAGCGTTAGCGGGAAAAGCACAGATACGCAGTATTTT.